One and the same sample provided the 29 T cell receptor beta chains below, sequenced in a study of PD-L1 blockade in urothelial cancer. Libraries were prepared by immunoSEQ multiplex PCR; TCRdb keeps only in-frame clonotypes and omits some of them. The table lists approximately 88,000 clones, over 80% of them singletons. Time point described: pretreatment peripheral blood. Sequences were derived from PBMCs, sampled around atezolizumab (anti-PD-L1) treatment. The receptors stem from a man in his 60s with urothelial cancer.

This sequence joins TRBV4-3 and TRBJ1-2, with D perhaps matching TRBD1 (5 bases). Trimming shortened V by 1 base and J by 8 bases, and 11 bases separated the two germline ends. Germline V lookup: CDR1 LGHNA, CDR2 YSLEER. This CDR3 has 13 amino acids. The CDR3 sequence is CASSQGTGGGYTF. The CDR3 DNA reads TGCGCCAGCAGCCAAGGGACGGGGGGGGGCTACACCTTC.

The chain joins TRBV5-4 to TRBJ2-1; 11 bases agree with TRBD2. This CDR3 region has 16 residues. V trimming: 4 bases; J trimming: 4 bases; junction bases outside the gene matches: 7. Germline V gene sequence: CDR1 SGHNT, CDR2 YYREEE (reference sequence). The CDR3 region has the DNA TGTGCCAGCAGCCTACGCACTAGCGGGGGTTACAATGAGCAGTTCTTC. Its translation: CASSLRTSGGYNEQFF.

The rearrangement links TRBV28 to TRBJ2-3; D possibly corresponds to TRBD1 (5 bases). There are 12 residues in the CDR3. Deletions cut 5 bases from V and 7 bases from J, with 10 bases between. CDR1 and CDR2 (germline): MDHEN, SYDVKM. The CDR3 loop reads CASSRRENTQYF. CDR3 nucleotide sequence: TGTGCCAGCAGTCGCAGGGAAAATACGCAGTATTTT.

The chain carries TRBV9 and TRBJ2-3, with D possibly matching TRBD2 (5 bases). The CDR3 sequence is 14 residues long. Germline V gene sequence: CDR1 SGDLS, CDR2 YYNGEE. The germline V and J ends were trimmed by 2 bases and 2 bases, with 9 bases remaining between them. CDR3 nucleotide sequence: TGTGCCAGCAGCGTCGGGGAACACACAGATACGCAGTATTTT. Translated: CASSVGEHTDTQYF.

The chain joins TRBV9 to TRBJ2-3; 12 nucleotides match TRBD1. After removal of 4 bases from V and 3 bases from J, the junction contained 6 bases not matched to a gene. Germline CDR1 is SGDLS and CDR2 is YYNGEE. CDR3 length: 16 residues. In DNA, the CDR3 is TGTGCCAGCAGCTCCCGGGACAGGGGGCGGACAGATACGCAGTATTTT. Translated, it gives CASSSRDRGRTDTQYF.

The chain combines TRBV19 with TRBJ2-7; D is possibly TRBD1 (5 bases). The length of the CDR3 is 14 residues. CDR1 LNHDA and CDR2 SQIVND come from the germline V gene (reference sequence). Between the trimmed V and J ends, which lost 4 bases and 1 base, there was a span of 11 bases. In DNA, the CDR3 is TGTGCCAGTAGTAGGTCGGCAGGGTCCTACGAGCAGTACTTC. Translation gives CASSRSAGSYEQYF.

There are a few counts of this clone. This chain connects TRBV7-6 to TRBJ2-1; TRBD1 aligns across 7 bases. V was clipped by 5 bases and J by 4 bases; unmatched bases: 5. The CDR3 contains 14 residues. Germline V CDR1 and CDR2: SGHVS, FNYEAQ. The CDR3 here is CASSPRDSYNEQFF. As DNA, the CDR3 is TGTGCCAGCAGCCCACGGGACAGTTACAATGAGCAGTTCTTC. Variable domain in full (rest from reference TRBV7-6 and TRBJ2-1): GAGVSQSPRYKVTKRGQDVALRCDPISGHVSLYWYRQALGQGPEFLTYFNYEAQQDKSGLPNDRFSAERPEGSISTLTIQRTEQRDSAMYRCASSPRDSYNEQFFGPGTRLTVL.

V gene TRBV11-1 combines with J gene TRBJ2-1; the match to TRBD2 covers 13 bases. This CDR3 is 17 amino acids long. J was trimmed by 8 bases and V by 4 bases; bases with no gene match: 11. Germline V gene sequence: CDR1 SGHAT, CDR2 FQDESV (reference sequence). CDR3: CASSSNSGTSGAHEQFF. CDR3 nucleotides: TGTGCCAGCAGCTCTAATTCCGGGACTAGCGGGGCCCATGAGCAGTTCTTC.

The CDR3 region is CASSQDQGQGGGYGYTF. CDR3 nucleotides: TGCGCCAGCAGCCAAGATCAAGGACAGGGAGGAGGTTATGGCTACACCTTC. The chain carries TRBV4-1 and TRBJ1-2; TRBD1 matches at 8 bases. The CDR3 is made up of 17 amino acids. Germline CDR1 MGHRA, CDR2 YSYEKL. V dropped 0 bases and J dropped 5; count of bases not matched to a gene: 11.

This rearrangement joins TRBV10-3 to TRBJ2-2; a possible D gene is TRBD2 (6 bases). Between the trimmed V and J ends, which lost 0 bases and 4 bases, there was a span of 12 bases. The CDR3 spans 16 residues. Germline CDR1 and CDR2: ENHRY and SYGVKD. Written as DNA, the CDR3 is TGTGCCATCAGTGAGTCGATGGGGGGATCCACCGGGGAGCTGTTTTTT. This translates into CAISESMGGSTGELFF.

This rearrangement joins TRBV6-1 to TRBJ1-5, with D unclear. V was trimmed by 6 bases and J by 0 bases, leaving 9 bases between them. The germline gives CDR1 MNHNS, CDR2 SASEGT. The CDR3 loop spans 14 amino acids. Here the CDR3 reads CASRPRVSNQPQHF. For the CDR3, the DNA is TGTGCCAGCAGGCCCCGGGTTAGCAATCAGCCCCAGCATTTT.

This chain links TRBV15 with TRBJ2-5, with a weak D call TRBD2 (7 bases). Germline V lookup: CDR1 LNHNV, CDR2 YYDKDF (reference sequence). V was clipped by 0 bases and J by 2 bases, with 16 bases between them. CDR3 length: 17 amino acids. For the CDR3, the DNA is TGTGCCACCAGCAGAGATGGGGCGGGGGCTCATCAAGAGACCCAGTACTTC. Its translation is CATSRDGAGAHQETQYF.

CDR3 bases: TGTGCCAGCAGCTCTGACGGGATCTTCAATGAGCAGTTCTTC. Its protein is CASSSDGIFNEQFF. The chain recombines TRBV7-8 with TRBJ2-1, with D possibly TRBD2 on 5 matching bases. The CDR3 covers 14 residues. The ends were cut back, 4 bases at V and 6 bases at J, with 13 bases in the middle. The germline CDR1 and CDR2 sequences are SGHVS and FQNEAQ.

V gene TRBV25-1 combines with J gene TRBJ1-1; maybe TRBD1 (6 bases). Trimming removed 7 bases from V and 10 bases from J, with 19 bases in between. This CDR3 has 13 residues. Germline CDR1 MGHDK, CDR2 SYGVNS. The CDR3 bases are TGTGCCAGCACCTCGACAGGAAGGTGGATAGCTTTCTTT. This sequence encodes CASTSTGRWIAFF. The variable domain in full, with the rest retrieved from reference TRBV25-1 and TRBJ1-1, is EADIYQTPRYLVIGTGKKITLECSQTMGHDKMYWYQQDPGMELHLIHYSYGVNSTEKGDLSSESTVSRIRTEHFPLTLESARPSHTSQYLCASTSTGRWIAFFGQGTRLTVV.

J is TRBJ1-4 and V is TRBV6-1; D not certain. CDR3 length equals 11 residues. Germline loops: CDR1 MNHNS, CDR2 SASEGT. Deletions cut 3 bases from V and 13 bases from J, with 9 bases between. CDR3 sequence reads: CASSDRGRLFF. The CDR3 DNA reads as TGTGCCAGCAGTGACCGGGGTCGACTGTTTTTT.

Here the CDR3 DNA reads TGTGCCTGGAGTGTAGTACGGGGAACGGTCCCGTCACCCCTCCACTTT. Protein: CAWSVVRGTVPSPLHF. This chain joins TRBV30 and TRBJ1-6; D unclear. The CDR3 contains 16 residues. CDR1 and CDR2 (germline): GTSNPN, SVGIG (reference sequence). Trimming removed 0 bases at V and 10 bases at J, with 19 bases between.

V and J are TRBV5-1 and TRBJ2-3, with TRBD2 as a possible D gene (6 bases). The length of the CDR3 is 13 residues. V gave up 6 bases and J gave up 4 bases, with 12 bases separating them. Germline CDR1 and CDR2: SGHRS and YFSETQ. CDR3 amino acids: CASTEREADTQYF. CDR3 bases: TGCGCCAGCACTGAGAGGGAGGCAGATACGCAGTATTTT.

The chain carries TRBV30 and TRBJ1-1; D is undetermined. The ends were cut back, 3 bases at V and 1 base at J, with 15 bases in the middle. The CDR3 has 15 residues. The germline V gene encodes CDR1 GTSNPN and CDR2 SVGIG (reference sequence). The CDR3 DNA reads as TGTGCCTGGAGGACACCGGGAGCTCCGAACACTGAAGCTTTCTTT. Residues: CAWRTPGAPNTEAFF.

This chain links TRBV27 with TRBJ1-1; 9 bases agree with TRBD1. The CDR3 spans 15 residues. CDR1 is MNHEY and CDR2 is SMNVEV in the germline V gene (reference sequence). Unmatched junction bases numbered 1, after V lost 1 base and J lost 1 base. CDR3 bases: TGTGCCAGCAGTTTATTGGGACAGGGGAACACTGAAGCTTTCTTT. Translated, it gives CASSLLGQGNTEAFF.

This clone was observed a handful of times. The chain carries TRBV11-2 and TRBJ1-1; D is ambiguous. Looked up from germline, CDR1 is SGHAT and CDR2 is FQNNGV. The CDR3 is 14 amino acids. V shed 6 bases and J shed 0 bases, with 11 bases lying between them. CDR3 sequence (DNA): TGTGCCAGCAGACTGACATTCATGAACACTGAAGCTTTCTTT. Encoded protein: CASRLTFMNTEAFF.

The CDR3 loop is CASSQDVAASSYNEQFF. The DNA for the CDR3 is TGTGCCAGCAGCCAAGATGTCGCGGCTAGCTCCTACAATGAGCAGTTCTTC. The V call is TRBV4-2, the J call TRBJ2-1; unclear D gene. The CDR3 runs 17 residues. The V end lost 0 bases, the J end lost 0 bases, and 12 bases lay between the germline ends. Germline V gene sequence: CDR1 LGHNA, CDR2 YNFKEQ.

The rearrangement links TRBV5-1 to TRBJ2-5; 10 nucleotides line up with TRBD1. J gave up 5 bases and V 5 bases, and 9 bases lay outside the gene matches. The V gene's germline CDR1 is SGHRS and CDR2 YFSETQ. CDR3 length: 15 residues. The DNA of the CDR3 is TGCGCCAGCAGAGGACAGGGGGGTACCTGGGAGACCCAGTACTTC. Amino acids: CASRGQGGTWETQYF.

The chain joins TRBV28 to TRBJ2-7; 13 bases match TRBD2. The CDR3 is 15 residues long. Per the germline V gene, CDR1 is MDHEN and CDR2 is SYDVKM. With V trimmed by 6 bases and J by 5 bases, 7 bases remained unmatched. CDR3 in amino acids: CASSTTSGRRHEQYF. The CDR3 nucleotides read TGTGCCAGCAGCACGACTAGCGGGAGGCGGCACGAGCAGTACTTC. The variable domain in full, with the rest retrieved from reference TRBV28 and TRBJ2-7, is DVKVTQSSRYLVKRTGEKVFLECVQDMDHENMFWYRQDPGLGLRLIYFSYDVKMKEKGDIPEGYSVSREKKERFSLILESASTNQTSMYLCASSTTSGRRHEQYFGPGTRLTVT.

CDR3 region: CATSRGIRTVRLTDTQYF. DNA of the CDR3: TGTGCCACCAGCAGAGGGATTCGAACTGTACGACTCACAGATACGCAGTATTTT. This chain uses TRBV15 with TRBJ2-3; D gene uncertain. Germline-derived CDR1 and CDR2 are LNHNV and YYDKDF (reference sequence). The germline V and J ends were trimmed by 1 base and 2 bases, with 19 bases remaining between them. The CDR3 contains 18 residues.

This sequence joins TRBV20-1 and TRBJ1-2, with D possibly matching TRBD1 (6 bases). The ends were cut back, 4 bases at V and 5 bases at J, with 8 bases in the middle. Germline V CDR1 and CDR2: DFQATT, SNEGSKA (reference sequence). The CDR3 runs to 11 residues. The CDR3 spells CSAITGYGYTF. The CDR3 DNA reads TGCAGTGCTATTACAGGGTATGGCTACACCTTC.

The genes are TRBV28 and TRBJ1-1, with 9 bases matching TRBD1. CDR1 is MDHEN, CDR2 SYDVKM, per germline. Germline trimming cut 9 bases from V and 4 bases from J; bases unmatched to any gene: 9. This CDR3 has 14 residues. CDR3 bases: TGTGCCAGTACGAATGGACAGGGGATCACTGAAGCTTTCTTT. It specifies CASTNGQGITEAFF.

This rearrangement joins TRBV18 to TRBJ2-2; 8 positions agree with TRBD2. The CDR3 runs 15 residues. V dropped 8 bases and J dropped 5; count of bases not matched to a gene: 10. In germline, CDR1 is KGHSH, CDR2 LQKENI. For the CDR3, the DNA is TGTGCCAGCACCTCAGCGGGAGAAGGAACCGGGGAGCTGTTTTTT. Translating it yields CASTSAGEGTGELFF.

This chain joins TRBV19 and TRBJ2-5; 8 bases line up with TRBD1. CDR3 size: 14 residues. CDR1 LNHDA and CDR2 SQIVND come from the germline V gene (reference sequence). V was pared by 2 bases and J by 5 bases, with 4 bases of the junction left unmatched. The CDR3 DNA is TGTGCCAGTAGTATACAGGGGGCTGGGGAGACCCAGTACTTC. Amino acids: CASSIQGAGETQYF.

This rearrangement joins TRBV7-8 to TRBJ1-2; D is uncertain. Germline-derived CDR1 and CDR2 are SGHVS and FQNEAQ. Trimming removed 1 base at V and 0 bases at J, with 9 bases between. This CDR3 contains 15 residues. DNA of the CDR3: TGTGCCAGCAGCTTAGGAGGAGGAGCTAACTATGGCTACACCTTC. Translating it yields CASSLGGGANYGYTF.